These T cell receptor beta chains were read from a single sample in a study of breast tumors, draining lymph nodes, adjacent tissues. TCRdb used MiXCR to reprocess the multiplex PCR reads, holding one entry per CDR3 protein. The data show 150,000 to 250,000 distinct CDR3 sequences, with approximately 31% seen just once and 4.3% held by the top ten. The source material was axillary lymph node tissue. These receptors were collected from a female donor with breast cancer. Some clones in this sample may be carry-over from other donors' samples. Each CDR3 is given with its conserved first and last residue. Fields, in order: CDR3 length, J gene, clone size, D gene, V gene, CDR3 protein, CDR3 DNA. D genes are given only for firm matches. Clone size, where shown, is once, few, many, or a class for clones that have expanded.

>14|TRBJ2-7|few|-|TRBV5-5
CANSLAGGFYEQYF
TGTGCCAACAGCTTGGCGGGCGGTTTCTACGAGCAGTACTTC
>15|TRBJ2-1|many|-|TRBV9
CASSVGVSGYNEQFF
TGTGCCAGCAGCGTAGGGGTTAGCGGATACAATGAGCAGTTCTTC
>16|TRBJ2-3|many|-|TRBV5-1
CASSLWPGPSTDTQYF
TGCGCCAGCAGCTTGTGGCCGGGGCCGAGCACAGATACGCAGTATTTT
>14|TRBJ1-2|few|-|TRBV20-1
CSARDKTAAAGYTF
TGCAGTGCTAGAGATAAGACGGCCGCGGCTGGCTACACCTTC
>13|TRBJ1-2|-|-|TRBV20-1
CSASRAEVRGYTF
TGCAGTGCGTCGCGGGCGGAGGTTCGTGGCTACACCTTC
>14|TRBJ2-5|many|-|TRBV15
CATSRRRFGETQYF
TGTGCCACCAGCAGAAGGCGGTTCGGGGAGACCCAGTACTTC
>11|TRBJ2-7|many|-|TRBV20-1
CSAAASYEQYF
TGCAGTGCCGCCGCCTCCTACGAGCAGTACTTC
>16|TRBJ2-1|many|-|TRBV10-3
CAISESTGLGYNEQFF
TGTGCCATCAGTGAGTCAACAGGGCTGGGATACAATGAGCAGTTCTTC
>13|TRBJ2-5|many|-|TRBV6-1
CASSPDLQETQYF
TGTGCCAGCAGTCCGGATCTACAAGAGACCCAGTACTTC
>13|TRBJ2-5|many|-|TRBV7-9
CASSLLLQETQYF
TGTGCCAGCAGCTTATTGCTACAAGAGACCCAGTACTTC
>9|TRBJ1-2|-|-|TRBV24-1
CAPGDGYTF
TGTGCCCCCGGGGATGGCTACACCTTC
>16|TRBJ1-2|-|TRBD1|TRBV15
CATSRDPGQGSYGYTF
TGTGCCACCAGCAGAGACCCCGGACAGGGTAGCTATGGCTACACCTTC
>16|TRBJ2-1|many|TRBD1|TRBV20-1
CSARDTTGTGGNEQFF
TGCAGTGCTAGAGATACGACGGGGACAGGCGGCAATGAGCAGTTCTTC
>16|TRBJ2-7|many|TRBD1|TRBV5-1
CASSLGVGTGKSEQYF
TGCGCCAGCAGCTTGGGCGTTGGGACAGGGAAGAGCGAGCAGTACTTC
>16|TRBJ2-2|many|-|TRBV5-5
CASSLRGDTVTGELFF
TGTGCCAGCAGCTTGCGCGGGGATACTGTCACCGGGGAGCTGTTTTTT
>15|TRBJ2-3|many|TRBD2|TRBV2
CASSERLAGGDTQYF
TGTGCCAGCAGTGAAAGGTTAGCGGGAGGGGATACGCAGTATTTT
>14|TRBJ2-1|-|-|TRBV12-3/TRBV12-4
CAKQVRRRYNEQFF
TGTGCCAAGCAGGTTAGGCGTAGATACAATGAGCAGTTCTTC
>15|TRBJ2-2|few|TRBD2|TRBV6-1
CASSEGGGSTGELFF
TGTGCCAGCAGTGAGGGCGGGGGGTCCACCGGGGAGCTGTTTTTT
>17|TRBJ2-5|many|TRBD2|TRBV4-1
CASSVRTSGGLQETQYF
TGCGCCAGCAGCGTCCGGACTAGCGGGGGCCTCCAAGAGACCCAGTACTTC
>14|TRBJ2-5|once|TRBD1|TRBV20-1
CSATWTGGAETQYF
TGCAGTGCTACATGGACAGGGGGCGCGGAGACCCAGTACTTC
>13|TRBJ1-4|many|-|TRBV7-9
CASSLGEDEKLFF
TGTGCCAGCAGCTTGGGGGAGGATGAAAAACTGTTTTTT
>14|TRBJ2-7|-|TRBD2|TRBV12-3/TRBV12-4
CASRPGLAFHEQYF
TGTGCCAGCAGACCTGGACTAGCGTTCCACGAGCAGTACTTC
>16|TRBJ1-1|-|-|TRBV4-3
CASSQGYTATNTEAFF
TGCGCCAGCAGCCAAGGCTACACTGCTACGAACACTGAAGCTTTCTTT